Presented here are 6 T cell receptor beta chains from one specimen sequenced in a study of T cells in Graves' hyperthyroidism and ophthalmopathy. Amplified TCR beta CDR3 regions derived from RNA transcripts. First-round RT-PCR of the TCR CDR3 relied on the HTBI primer set. TCRdb independently ran MiXCR on the multiplex PCR reads; one entry per CDR3 protein. The data show over 200,000 distinct CDR3 sequences, 17% seen once. The sequenced sample consisted of blood. The receptors here all came from a man aged 50 to 60 with Graves' hyperthyroidism.

This clonotype was recorded many times. The chain uses TRBV20-1 and TRBJ2-2, with 10 bases matching TRBD1. This CDR3 is 19 amino acids long. Germline V gene lookup returns CDR1 DFQATT and CDR2 SNEGSKA (reference sequence). Trimming took 0 bases from V and 1 from J; bases not matched to a gene: 11. CDR3 loop: CSARDLVTGGEWNTGELFF. The DNA for the CDR3 is TGCAGTGCTAGAGATCTGGTGACAGGGGGCGAGTGGAACACCGGGGAGCTGTTTTTT.

This clonotype has a count of ten or more. The CDR3 is CASSSKWTDGGYEQYF. CDR3 DNA sequence: TGTGCCAGCAGCTCAAAATGGACAGACGGGGGATACGAGCAGTACTTC. The V gene is TRBV7-9, the J gene TRBJ2-7; D tentatively reads TRBD1 or TRBD2 (6 bases each). The V and J ends lost 4 bases and 4 bases respectively, with 20 bases between them. In germline, CDR1 is SEHNR, CDR2 FQNEAQ (reference sequence). The CDR3 length is 16 residues.

This chain uses TRBV6-2 or TRBV6-3 with TRBJ2-5; 13 nucleotides line up with TRBD2. The CDR3 is 19 residues long. V shed 3 bases, J shed 1 base, and the junction held 11 bases outside the gene matches. Germline assignment: CDR1 MNHEY and CDR2 SVGEGT. The CDR3 DNA reads TGTGCCAGCAGTTATCCCTCCGCGGGACTAGCGGGGTCCCAAGAGACCCAGTACTTC. Translated, it gives CASSYPSAGLAGSQETQYF.

This clonotype was seen repeatedly, ten times or more. The chain joins TRBV27 to TRBJ2-1, with 7 bases fitting TRBD1. The germline gives CDR1 MNHEY, CDR2 SMNVEV (reference sequence). The CDR3 extends over 14 amino acids. The V and J ends lost 6 bases and 9 bases, in that order; junction bases with no gene match: 11. The CDR3 coding sequence is TGTGCCAGCAGGCCCTCGGGACAGTTTATTGAGCAGTTCTTC. Protein: CASRPSGQFIEQFF.

This clonotype occurred many times. The rearrangement joins TRBV12-3 or TRBV12-4 to TRBJ2-7; D is perhaps TRBD2 (6 bases). Deletions cut 3 bases from V and 3 bases from J, with 6 bases between. The CDR3 contains 12 residues. CDR3 nucleotide sequence: TGTGCCAGCAGTTTGCGGGACTACGAGCAGTACTTC. Translated: CASSLRDYEQYF.

This clonotype was seen ten or more times. The chain recombines TRBV11-1 with TRBJ2-7; D may be TRBD1 (5 bases). This CDR3 spans 13 amino acids. V was trimmed by 3 bases and J by 4 bases, leaving 10 bases between them. CDR1 and CDR2 (germline): SGHAT, FQDESV (reference sequence). The CDR3 spells CASSFSRQYEQYF. The CDR3 bases are TGTGCCAGCAGCTTTTCGCGACAGTACGAGCAGTACTTC.